This T cell receptor (beta chain) was identified during a study of tissue T cells after allogeneic stem cell transplantation (dated 2022 in TCRdb). About the investigation overall: When multiple samples of a tissue existed, pathologist review of H&E sections prioritized samples with histologically apparent lymphocytes for sequencing. The study profiled TCR beta repertoires in many tissues obtained from research autopsies of patients with and without GVHD, and also in mouse models of GVHD. The human part of the study was a prospective observational study with no blinding and no randomization. What the work shows at the level of the full study, not this receptor alone: Not many T cell clones showed up in more than one patient, yet clustering based on motifs uncovered repertoire signatures that were shared across patients in a tissue-specific way. In both patients and mice, T cells from blood and spleen covered only a limited part of the TCR repertoire found in tissues. Within patients, how anatomically similar tissues were was a major factor shaping TCR repertoire composition, regardless of disease or transplant status. The study did not determine which tissue TCRs were alloreactive or antigen-specific, and some clones might have been persisting host cells. Blood samples were not available from the non-GVHD comparator patients. A small and clinically heterogeneous patient cohort was studied, and sampling depth was acknowledged as a limitation.

V drops 3 bases and J drops 7 bases, leaving 10 bases in between. The CDR3 has 12 amino acids, counting the end cysteine and phenylalanine. Only CDR3 DNA is held: 36 bases, read in frame from base 1. Based on the germline V gene (reference sequence), the CDR1 and CDR2 sequences are SEHNR and FQNEAQ. Libraries were constructed by the immunoSEQ multiplex PCR assay. TCRbeta CDR3 sequencing was done by Adaptive Biotechnologies at survey depth, reporting CDR3 sequences, V/J genes, productive frequency and template counts. Amplification of TCR beta CDR3 regions was performed from genomic DNA rather than from RNA. As for the authors' bioinformatics: Pairwise repertoire overlap between tissues was quantified with Jensen-Shannon divergence, where 1 means complete divergence and 0 identical. Tissues were grouped by single-linkage agglomerative hierarchical clustering of pairwise JSD values, and the clustering results were shown as dendrograms. All patient samples were analyzed with GLIPH2 using simulation_depth 1000, kmer_min_depth 3 and cdr3_length_cutoff 8, and only groups containing more than two unique CDR3s were kept. A standardized tissue-overlap score was generated by extrapolating Jaccard GLIPH-group overlap across patients to a standard repertoire size of 1000 clones. Linear mixed-effect models, with tissue included as a fixed effect and individual included as a random effect, were used to assess associations of diversity with clinical or experimental variables. The clones in this table, taken by TCRdb from immuneACCESS, are in-frame only. Not every clone is retained; where verified, under half of the shortfall comes from an unresolved V gene, and the cause of the rest is unknown. V and J calls and clone size come straight from that table; D and trimming were deduced from the DNA. The sample profile shows 9,500 to 15,000 clones; approximately 70% of them were found once. Around an eighth of the sample is in the top ten clones.

Reading the label with the study, this specimen's time point is: human tissue collected at research (rapid) autopsy. Three non-HCT comparator patients who had other cancers, at least five GI tract samples, and no known GI disease at death were chosen retrospectively. After a median post-mortem interval of roughly 9.9 hours, the autopsy tissues collected included GI sites spanning esophagus to rectum, along with liver, skin and lymphoid organs including spleen. Autopsy specimens were bisected, with one portion flash-frozen in liquid nitrogen and the rest formalin-fixed; GI outer muscle layers were removed. Genomic DNA was extracted from frozen tissues using the Mag-Bind Blood & Tissue DNA HDQ 96 Kit on a Chemagic 360 or the DNeasy Blood & Tissue Kit. Because of concern about red blood cell contamination, the extracted DNA went through further purification with the Genomic DNA Clean & Concentrator-25 kit.

Only one count was recorded for this clone. Its antigen remains undetermined. Base quality data are lacking; no much larger clone is found one base away. The starting material was tissue from the right colon, obtained at autopsy. This clonotype was sampled from a woman aged 18 to 49 with breast cancer. Rearrangement joined TRBV7-9 to TRBJ2-7; the D gene is perhaps TRBD2, on 6 matching bases. The CDR3 has the sequence CASSFTGGEQYF. The bases are TGTGCCAGCAGCTTTACCGGAGGGGAGCAGTACTTC.